This T cell receptor beta chain was recorded in a study of shared clonotypes between healthy human individuals. Here immunoSEQ multiplex PCR was the method, and the copy in TCRdb shows in-frame clones only, minus some. This repertoire shows roughly 1,100,000 clones, around 76% found once; its top ten account for 1.4%. A few counts support this clone. This CDR3 has 16 amino acids. The V gene lost 0 bases and the J gene lost 8 bases, with 14 bases spanning the gap. Germline V lookup: CDR1 SEHNR, CDR2 FQNEAQ (reference sequence). The chain recombines TRBV7-9 with TRBJ1-6; the D is unclear. The clonotype comes from a young man in good health. The sample was memory CD4+ T cells sorted from blood. Subset reported: CD45RA-negative fraction. Written as DNA, the CDR3 is TGTGCCAGCAGCTTAGCAGTCGGGATGATACATTCACCCCTCCACTTT. Its protein product is CASSLAVGMIHSPLHF.